This T cell receptor (beta chain) was profiled in a study of blood T cell repertoires in COVID-19. Per the germline V gene, CDR1 is SGHTA and CDR2 is FQGTGA. The CDR3 loop spans 15 amino acids. Trimming took 3 bases from V and 7 from J, leaving 16 bases between them. As processed by the authors: For nucleated cells, counts were estimated from reference gene primer amplification. Here immunoSEQ multiplex PCR was the method, and the copy in TCRdb shows in-frame clones only, minus some. Clone size and the V and J calls come from that table; the DNA yielded D and trimming. The sample shows roughly 99,000 clones, over 75% of them seen only once.

Sequencing used peripheral blood. V is TRBV7-3 and J is TRBJ2-1; the D gene is possibly TRBD2 (6 bases). The source is a woman of 80 years or more with acute or convalescent COVID-19. This CDR3 is CASSLSGGHSNEQFF. CDR3 nucleotides: TGTGCCAGCAGCTTGTCCGGGGGTCATAGTAATGAGCAGTTCTTC. Variable domain in full (rest from reference TRBV7-3 and TRBJ2-1): GAGVSQTPSNKVTEKGKYVELRCDPISGHTALYWYRQSLGQGPEFLIYFQGTGAADDSGLPNDRFFAVRPEGSVSTLKIQRTERGDSAVYLCASSLSGGHSNEQFFGPGTRLTVL.